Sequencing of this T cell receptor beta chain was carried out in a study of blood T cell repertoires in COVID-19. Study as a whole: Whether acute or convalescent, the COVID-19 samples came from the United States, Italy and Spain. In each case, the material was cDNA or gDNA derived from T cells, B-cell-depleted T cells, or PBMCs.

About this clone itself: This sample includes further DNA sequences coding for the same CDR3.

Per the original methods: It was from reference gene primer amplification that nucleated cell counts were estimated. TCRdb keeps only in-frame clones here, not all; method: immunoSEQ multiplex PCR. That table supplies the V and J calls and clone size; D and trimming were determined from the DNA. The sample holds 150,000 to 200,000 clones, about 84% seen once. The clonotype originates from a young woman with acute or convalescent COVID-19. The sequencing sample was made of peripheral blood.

The CDR3 DNA reads as TGTGCCAGCAGTGATTTAGCGGGAGGTACAGATACGCAGTATTTT. It specifies CASSDLAGGTDTQYF. This sequence joins TRBV6-4 and TRBJ2-3, with 10 positions matching TRBD2. The V gene end was trimmed by 3 bases and the J gene end by 3 bases; junction bases not matched to a gene: 3. This CDR3 region has 15 residues. Germline V gives CDR1 MRHNA, CDR2 SNTAGT.